These 27 T cell receptor beta chains share one sample of origin, sequenced in a study of cytomegalovirus exposure and HLA in healthy donors. Clones were sequenced by immunoSEQ multiplex PCR, and TCRdb holds only the in-frame ones, with some missing. The sample has 90,000 to 150,000 clones; approximately 88% are singletons. Sequenced material: PBMCs. These receptors all stem from a woman aged 18-30 years in good health and CMV-seropositive.

The V and J genes are TRBV5-1 and TRBJ1-1; D uncertain. V was pared by 2 bases and J by 2 bases, with 7 bases between. Germline V gene sequence: CDR1 SGHRS, CDR2 YFSETQ. This CDR3 contains 13 residues. The DNA for the CDR3 is TGCGCCAGCAGCTTCACAGCTAACACTGAAGCTTTCTTT. It yields the protein CASSFTANTEAFF.

The J gene is TRBJ1-2, the V gene TRBV9; D possibly corresponds to TRBD1 (5 bases). CDR3 length: 18 residues. Trimming shortened V by 4 bases and J by 5 bases, and 27 bases separated the two germline ends. Germline V CDR1 and CDR2: SGDLS, YYNGEE. CDR3 region: CASSPPRPGEKGRYGYTF. In nucleotides, the CDR3 is TGTGCCAGCAGCCCCCCCCGCCCGGGGGAAAAGGGTCGTTATGGCTACACCTTC.

The rearrangement links TRBV4-3 to TRBJ2-3, with 9 bases fitting TRBD1. Germline values: CDR1 LGHNA, CDR2 YSLEER. The ends lost 0 bases at V and 0 bases at J; junction bases unmatched: 4. CDR3 size: 17 residues. CDR3 region: CASSQDLGTGSTDTQYF. The CDR3 coding sequence is TGCGCCAGCAGCCAAGATCTAGGGACAGGGAGCACAGATACGCAGTATTTT.

This sequence joins TRBV5-4 and TRBJ1-1; 7 bases agree with TRBD1. Trimming cost V 1 base and J 3 bases; bases outside gene matches: 9. The CDR3 has 16 amino acids. Germline V gene sequence: CDR1 SGHNT, CDR2 YYREEE (reference sequence). Here the CDR3 reads CASSLFRGQKDTEAFF. In nucleotides, the CDR3 is TGTGCCAGCAGCTTGTTTAGGGGGCAAAAGGACACTGAAGCTTTCTTT.

This chain uses TRBV18 with TRBJ1-6; D is unresolved. This CDR3 contains 16 residues. Germline V gene lookup returns CDR1 KGHSH and CDR2 LQKENI. V was shortened by 3 bases and J by 0 bases, with 9 bases between the two germline ends. The CDR3 DNA is TGTGCCAGCTCACCCATGGGGAGCTCCTATAATTCACCCCTCCACTTT. Its translation: CASSPMGSSYNSPLHF. Full variable domain (remainder filled in from reference TRBV18 and TRBJ1-6): NAGVMQNPRHLVRRRGQEARLRCSPMKGHSHVYWYRQLPEEGLKFMVYLQKENIIDESGMPKERFSAEFPKEGPSILRIQQVVRGDSAAYFCASSPMGSSYNSPLHFGNGTRLTVT.

This sequence joins TRBV5-4 and TRBJ2-7, with a weak D call TRBD2 (6 bases). This CDR3 comprises 15 residues. Germline lookup yields CDR1 SGHNT and CDR2 YYREEE (reference sequence). Trimming removed 3 bases from V and 0 bases from J, with 13 bases in between. In nucleotides, the CDR3 is TGTGCCAGCAGCTCAACCGCGGGGTCCTCCTACGAGCAGTACTTC. It is translated as CASSSTAGSSYEQYF.

The chain employs TRBV30 and TRBJ2-7; tentatively, D is TRBD1 (6 bases). The germline V gene encodes CDR1 GTSNPN and CDR2 SVGIG (reference sequence). The V end was cut by 1 base, the J end by 3 bases, with 16 bases between. The CDR3 contains 15 residues. CDR3 region: CAWSGTGRWDYEQYF. For the CDR3, the DNA is TGTGCCTGGAGTGGCACAGGGCGGTGGGACTACGAGCAGTACTTC. Full variable domain (remainder filled in from reference TRBV30 and TRBJ2-7): SQTIHQWPATLVQPVGSPLSLECTVEGTSNPNLYWYRQAAGRGLQLLFYSVGIGQISSEVPQNLSASRPQDRQFILSSKKLLLSDSGFYLCAWSGTGRWDYEQYFGPGTRLTVT.

The V gene is TRBV6-5, the J gene TRBJ2-1, with 11 nucleotides matching TRBD1. The J segment lost 6 bases and the V segment lost 6 bases, leaving 7 bases of the junction unmatched. Germline assignment: CDR1 MNHEY and CDR2 SVGAGI. This CDR3 region has 15 residues. The CDR3 region is CASSHPGTGGNEQFF. CDR3 coding DNA: TGTGCCAGCAGCCACCCGGGGACAGGGGGCAATGAGCAGTTCTTC.

V usage is TRBV6-1 and J usage is TRBJ1-1; 7 bases agree with TRBD1. CDR3 size: 14 residues. Germline V CDR1 and CDR2: MNHNS, SASEGT. The ends lost 4 bases at V and 1 base at J; junction bases unmatched: 3. CDR3: CASSVGQTNTEAFF. The CDR3 DNA reads TGTGCCAGCAGTGTGGGACAGACGAACACTGAAGCTTTCTTT.

This chain's CDR3 is CASSRAGGSYGYTF. CDR3 in DNA: TGTGCCAGCAGCCGGGCAGGGGGCAGCTATGGCTACACCTTC. V gene TRBV6-6 combines with J gene TRBJ1-2, with 8 bases identical to TRBD1. The length of the CDR3 is 14 residues. V trimming: 6 bases; J trimming: 4 bases; junction bases outside the gene matches: 7. From germline, CDR1 is MNHNY and CDR2 SVGAGI (reference sequence).

This chain joins TRBV5-4 and TRBJ2-2; D ambiguous. The CDR3 spans 16 residues. The germline V and J ends were trimmed by 0 bases and 5 bases, with 14 bases remaining between them. In germline, CDR1 is SGHNT, CDR2 YYREEE (reference sequence). As DNA, the CDR3 is TGTGCCAGCAGCTTGGGAGGCGTGGCGCAGACCGGGGAGCTGTTTTTT. Its protein product is CASSLGGVAQTGELFF.

This chain joins TRBV7-2 and TRBJ1-2, with 8 bases aligning to TRBD1. CDR3 length equals 13 residues. Trimming took 5 bases from V and 8 from J; bases not matched to a gene: 7. CDR1 and CDR2 from the germline V gene are SGHTA and FQGNSA. DNA for the CDR3: TGTGCCAGCAGCCCCGGACAGGGTCGGGGCTACACCTTC. This gives the protein CASSPGQGRGYTF.

The chain is built from TRBV4-2 and TRBJ2-3; TRBD2 aligns across 10 bases. Losses at the gene ends were 1 base for V and 2 bases for J; bases not matched to a gene: 3. This CDR3 has 16 amino acids. CDR1 is LGHNA and CDR2 is YNFKEQ in the germline V gene. The CDR3 nucleotides read TGTGCCAGCAGCCAAGCACTAGCGGGAAACACAGATACGCAGTATTTT. Translation gives CASSQALAGNTDTQYF.

V usage is TRBV5-1 and J usage is TRBJ2-7; perhaps TRBD1 as D (5 bases). CDR1 and CDR2 (germline): SGHRS, YFSETQ. The length of the CDR3 is 11 residues. V lost 7 bases, J lost 6 bases, and 11 bases lay in between. The CDR3 DNA sequence: TGCGCCAGCTCAGGGTCGTTCGAGCAGTACTTC. Encoded protein: CASSGSFEQYF.

As for this clone: The sample holds other DNA sequences that translate to the same CDR3. The CDR3 reads CAISESEDYGYTF. The CDR3, as DNA: TGTGCCATCAGTGAATCAGAGGACTATGGCTACACCTTC. The V and J genes are TRBV10-3 and TRBJ1-2, with D uncertain. The CDR3 is 13 amino acids. Germline loops: CDR1 ENHRY, CDR2 SYGVKD. V lost 3 bases and J lost 3, with 8 bases in between.

The gene calls are TRBV7-9 and TRBJ1-6, with D tentatively TRBD1 (6 bases). Between the trimmed V and J ends, which lost 4 bases and 6 bases, there was a span of 13 bases. Germline CDR1 and CDR2: SEHNR and FQNEAQ (reference sequence). The CDR3 extends over 15 amino acids. DNA for the CDR3: TGTGCCAGCAGCTCACAGGGAAGTGGTAATTCACCCCTCCACTTT. This encodes CASSSQGSGNSPLHF.

The chain joins TRBV6-5 to TRBJ1-3; D uncertain. The CDR3 is made up of 16 amino acids. Per germline, CDR1 MNHEY and CDR2 SVGAGI. Trimming removed 4 bases at V and 5 bases at J, with 18 bases between. The CDR3 sequence: CASSFRTGGSRNTIYF. CDR3 DNA sequence: TGTGCCAGCAGTTTTCGGACGGGAGGGTCTAGAAACACCATATATTTT.

The V call is TRBV2, the J call TRBJ1-1; no firm D call. This CDR3 is 13 amino acids long. Trimming removed 2 bases from V and 4 bases from J, with 8 bases in between. In germline, CDR1 is SNHLY, CDR2 FYNNEI. For the CDR3, the DNA is TGTGCCAGCAGTGAATTGTCCGGCACTGAAGCTTTCTTT. Translating gives CASSELSGTEAFF.

The rearrangement links TRBV2 to TRBJ1-1; no firm D call. The V gene's germline CDR1 is SNHLY and CDR2 FYNNEI. The CDR3 sequence is 13 residues long. CDR3 in amino acids: CARLRTLNTEAFF. The CDR3 DNA is TGTGCAAGACTTCGGACTCTGAACACTGAAGCTTTCTTT.

The chain uses TRBV19 and TRBJ1-5, with D possibly matching TRBD1 (5 bases). V was pared by 4 bases and J by 0 bases, with 10 bases between. The CDR3 runs 15 residues. Germline V lookup: CDR1 LNHDA, CDR2 SQIVND (reference sequence). This chain's CDR3 is CASSTRQFSNQPQHF. Here the CDR3 DNA reads TGTGCCAGTAGTACGCGACAGTTTAGCAATCAGCCCCAGCATTTT.

This rearrangement joins TRBV10-3 to TRBJ1-3; D might be TRBD1 (6 bases). V lost 5 bases to trimming and J lost 4 bases, with 12 bases between them. The CDR3 runs to 14 residues. The germline gives CDR1 ENHRY, CDR2 SYGVKD. The DNA of the CDR3 is TGTGCCATCAGTCCGACAGGATACGGAAACACCATATATTTT. Protein: CAISPTGYGNTIYF.

CDR3 region: CASSPHGEEQYF. CDR3 sequence (DNA): TGTGCCAGCAGCCCCCACGGGGAAGAGCAGTACTTC. The chain combines TRBV9 with TRBJ2-7; D is possibly TRBD2 (5 bases). Germline CDR1 and CDR2: SGDLS and YYNGEE. The CDR3 has 12 residues. V lost 4 bases and J 7 bases, leaving 12 bases between the germline ends.

This chain joins TRBV19 and TRBJ1-2; a weak D match, TRBD1 (5 bases). Germline V gene lookup returns CDR1 LNHDA and CDR2 SQIVND (reference sequence). There are 15 residues in the CDR3. V dropped 6 bases and J dropped 1 base, with 15 bases sitting between them. This chain's CDR3 is CASSNNLRVNYGYTF. As DNA, the CDR3 is TGTGCCAGTAGCAACAATCTCAGGGTTAACTATGGCTACACCTTC.

The J gene is TRBJ1-3, the V gene TRBV4-1; D is ambiguous. Germline assignment: CDR1 MGHRA and CDR2 YSYEKL. V lost 0 bases to trimming and J lost 0 bases, with 9 bases between them. CDR3 length: 16 residues. This CDR3 is CASSQEPGISGNTIYF. CDR3 DNA sequence: TGCGCCAGCAGCCAAGAGCCCGGGATCTCTGGAAACACCATATATTTT.

The chain joins TRBV27 to TRBJ1-3; D remains ambiguous. The CDR3 is 13 residues long. V dropped 7 bases and J dropped 4 bases, with 11 bases sitting between them. CDR1 and CDR2 from the germline V gene are MNHEY and SMNVEV (reference sequence). The CDR3 DNA sequence: TGTGCCAGCATCAAAACGCGGGGAAACACCATATATTTT. Amino acid sequence: CASIKTRGNTIYF.

The chain employs TRBV4-2 and TRBJ2-7; weak D call: TRBD2 (5 bases). Germline loops: CDR1 LGHNA, CDR2 YNFKEQ. This CDR3 comprises 13 residues. V lost 1 base to trimming and J lost 3 bases, with 7 bases between them. In DNA form, the CDR3 reads TGTGCCAGCAGCCAAGTAGGGAGCTACGAGCAGTACTTC. It specifies CASSQVGSYEQYF.

This clone showed up just a few times. V gene TRBV11-3 combines with J gene TRBJ2-7, with 10 nucleotides matching TRBD2. CDR3 length equals 14 residues. V lost 5 bases, J lost 5 bases, and 6 bases stayed unmatched. The V gene's germline CDR1 is SGHNT and CDR2 YENEEA. The CDR3 reads CASSLAGVMNEQYF. The CDR3 nucleotides read TGTGCCAGCAGCCTAGCGGGGGTAATGAACGAGCAGTACTTC.